The rows below give T cell receptor beta chains drawn from one sample of a study of T-cell reconstitution after alpha-beta-depleted transplantation in children. TCRdb re-derived calls from the PCR reads in MiXCR, one entry per CDR3 protein. The sample lists approximately 1,000,000 distinct CDR3 sequences, less than 30% occurring once. The sequences come from PBMCs, mostly from graft donor cells, collected 360 days after TCRalphabeta/CD19-depleted stem cell transplant. Source of these receptors: a boy younger than two who had a stem cell transplant for SCID, so the T cells may come from the graft donor. CDR3s include the opening cysteine and the closing phenylalanine or tryptophan. The order of the fields is J gene, D gene, clone size, V gene, CDR3 protein, CDR3 DNA. D genes are given only for firm matches. Part of the rows lack a size; the others show once, few, many or a class for expanded clones.

J: TRBJ2-3; D: -; size: -; V: TRBV7-2; CDR3: CASRPQGRSMDTQYF; DNA: TGTGCCAGCAGGCCGCAGGGGCGATCGATGGATACGCAGTATTTT
J: TRBJ2-3; D: TRBD2; size: -; V: TRBV24-1; CDR3: CATSASLAGREDTQYF; DNA: TGTGCCACCAGTGCGTCATTAGCGGGTAGGGAAGATACGCAGTATTTT
J: TRBJ2-5; D: TRBD2; size: -; V: TRBV10-2; CDR3: CATFGGFPETQYF; DNA: TGCGCCACGTTCGGGGGGTTCCCAGAGACCCAGTACTTC
J: TRBJ1-4; D: -; size: few; V: TRBV7-2; CDR3: CASSLDSWGANEKLFF; DNA: TGTGCCAGCAGCTTAGACTCGTGGGGAGCTAATGAAAAACTGTTTTTT
J: TRBJ1-1; D: -; size: few; V: TRBV7-3; CDR3: CASSLTANSWARVTEAFF; DNA: TGTGCCAGCAGCTTAACCGCGAACAGTTGGGCTAGGGTCACTGAAGCTTTCTTT
J: TRBJ1-5; D: -; size: few; V: TRBV12-3/TRBV12-4; CDR3: CASSLVAGKGNQPQHF; DNA: TGTGCCAGCAGTTTGGTGGCGGGGAAAGGCAATCAGCCCCAGCATTTT
J: TRBJ1-3; D: -; size: -; V: TRBV18; CDR3: CASSPSAQGTGNTIYF; DNA: TGTGCCAGCTCACCCTCTGCCCAGGGAACTGGAAACACCATATATTTT
J: TRBJ1-1; D: TRBD1; size: few; V: TRBV9; CDR3: CASSPTGQVNTEAFF; DNA: TGTGCCAGCAGCCCGACGGGACAGGTGAACACTGAAGCTTTCTTT
J: TRBJ2-7; D: TRBD1; size: -; V: TRBV12-3/TRBV12-4; CDR3: CASSIGGTGLSYEQYF; DNA: TGTGCCAGCAGTATCGGGGGGACAGGGCTCTCCTACGAGCAGTACTTC
J: TRBJ1-2; D: -; size: few; V: TRBV12-3/TRBV12-4; CDR3: CASSLTGPVGYTF; DNA: TGTGCCAGCAGCCTCACAGGGCCGGTAGGCTACACCTTC
J: TRBJ2-1; D: TRBD2; size: -; V: TRBV20-1; CDR3: CSARVAGVTYNEQFF; DNA: TGCAGTGCTAGAGTTGCGGGGGTAACCTACAATGAGCAGTTCTTC
J: TRBJ2-1; D: -; size: few; V: TRBV7-6; CDR3: CASSPWGSAYNEQFF; DNA: TGTGCCAGCAGCCCGTGGGGCAGTGCCTACAATGAGCAGTTCTTC
J: TRBJ2-3; D: -; size: -; V: TRBV11-2; CDR3: CASSSKFQGREDTQYF; DNA: TGTGCCAGCAGCTCCAAGTTTCAGGGGAGAGAAGATACGCAGTATTTT
J: TRBJ2-7; D: -; size: many; V: TRBV7-8; CDR3: CASSLARMRGSYEQYF; DNA: TGTGCCAGCAGCTTAGCGAGGATGCGGGGTTCCTACGAGCAGTACTTC
J: TRBJ1-5; D: TRBD1; size: -; V: TRBV19; CDR3: CASSGTGGWPQHF; DNA: TGTGCCAGCTCCGGGACAGGGGGTTGGCCCCAGCATTTT
J: TRBJ2-1; D: -; size: -; V: TRBV4-1; CDR3: CASSQAWAGPAYNEQFF; DNA: TGCGCCAGCAGCCAAGCCTGGGCGGGGCCCGCTTACAATGAGCAGTTCTTC
J: TRBJ1-4; D: -; size: few; V: TRBV7-8; CDR3: CASSSLRQNEKLFF; DNA: TGTGCCAGCAGCTCACTTCGACAGAATGAAAAACTGTTTTTT
J: TRBJ1-2; D: TRBD1; size: few; V: TRBV29-1; CDR3: CSVERGQPYGYTF; DNA: TGCAGCGTTGAAAGGGGGCAGCCCTATGGCTACACCTTC
J: TRBJ2-7; D: -; size: few; V: TRBV5-1; CDR3: CASSYPLQGSYEQYF; DNA: TGCGCCAGCAGCTACCCCCTCCAAGGCTCCTACGAGCAGTACTTC
J: TRBJ2-2; D: -; size: -; V: TRBV3-1; CDR3: CASSKGQKGSTGELFF; DNA: TGTGCCAGCAGCAAAGGACAGAAGGGAAGCACCGGGGAGCTGTTTTTT
J: TRBJ2-1; D: -; size: -; V: TRBV7-9; CDR3: CASSPQGWGNEQFF; DNA: TGTGCCAGCAGCCCCCAGGGGTGGGGGAATGAGCAGTTCTTC
J: TRBJ2-1; D: -; size: -; V: TRBV4-1; CDR3: CASSQDPRESSYNEQFF; DNA: TGCGCCAGCAGCCAAGATCCCCGGGAGAGCTCCTACAATGAGCAGTTCTTC
J: TRBJ2-7; D: -; size: few; V: TRBV4-1; CDR3: CASSQDLTLLYKQYF; DNA: TGCGCCAGCAGCCAAGATTTAACACTACTCTACAAGCAGTACTTC
J: TRBJ1-1; D: -; size: few; V: TRBV29-1; CDR3: CSVEAVGLTTEAFF; DNA: TGCAGCGTTGAAGCGGTGGGGTTGACCACTGAAGCTTTCTTT
J: TRBJ2-7; D: -; size: many; V: TRBV7-6; CDR3: CASSFFGGSWGEQYF; DNA: TGTGCCAGCAGCTTTTTTGGAGGCTCCTGGGGCGAGCAGTACTTC
J: TRBJ2-7; D: -; size: -; V: TRBV30; CDR3: CAWRRRIGVSYEQYF; DNA: TGTGCCTGGAGACGAAGGATAGGAGTCTCCTACGAGCAGTACTTC
J: TRBJ2-7; D: -; size: -; V: TRBV19; CDR3: CASSIAGRADYEQYF; DNA: TGTGCCAGTAGTATAGCCGGCAGGGCGGACTACGAGCAGTACTTC
J: TRBJ2-7; D: -; size: -; V: TRBV6-1; CDR3: CASRAGQPRYEQYF; DNA: TGTGCCAGCAGGGCGGGACAGCCAAGATACGAGCAGTACTTC
J: TRBJ2-5; D: TRBD2; size: few; V: TRBV11-2; CDR3: CASSLGHKRGGETQYF; DNA: TGTGCCAGCAGCTTAGGGCACAAGCGGGGGGGAGAGACCCAGTACTTC
J: TRBJ1-5; D: TRBD1; size: -; V: TRBV2; CDR3: CASTKSQGANQPQHF; DNA: TGTGCCAGCACCAAGTCCCAGGGGGCGAATCAGCCCCAGCATTTT
J: TRBJ2-7; D: TRBD2; size: many; V: TRBV3-1; CDR3: CASSQDLWLAGVSYEQYF; DNA: TGTGCCAGCAGCCAAGATTTATGGCTAGCGGGGGTCTCCTACGAGCAGTACTTC
J: TRBJ1-5; D: -; size: -; V: TRBV28; CDR3: CATDDRNSNQPQHF; DNA: TGTGCCACCGACGACAGAAATAGCAATCAGCCCCAGCATTTT
J: TRBJ2-5; D: -; size: -; V: TRBV14; CDR3: CASSRGDSPRETQYF; DNA: TGTGCCAGCAGCCGGGGGGACTCCCCCAGGGAGACCCAGTACTTC
J: TRBJ2-3; D: -; size: many; V: TRBV5-1; CDR3: CASSVTDLTDTQYF; DNA: TGCGCCAGCAGCGTCACCGACCTCACAGATACGCAGTATTTT
J: TRBJ2-5; D: -; size: -; V: TRBV20-1; CDR3: CSALPPGLQETQYF; DNA: TGCAGTGCCCTTCCACCGGGGCTCCAAGAGACCCAGTACTTC
J: TRBJ2-1; D: TRBD2; size: few; V: TRBV12-3/TRBV12-4; CDR3: CASSDPGGGVYNEQFF; DNA: TGTGCCAGCAGTGACCCCGGCGGGGGGGTCTACAATGAGCAGTTCTTC
J: TRBJ2-7; D: -; size: many; V: TRBV29-1; CDR3: CSVELGLDEQYF; DNA: TGCAGCGTTGAACTGGGGCTCGACGAGCAGTACTTC
J: TRBJ2-3; D: -; size: few; V: TRBV9; CDR3: CASSVTPWGTDTQYF; DNA: TGTGCCAGCAGCGTAACTCCGTGGGGGACAGATACGCAGTATTTT
J: TRBJ2-3; D: -; size: many; V: TRBV20-1; CDR3: CSASHLGVTQYF; DNA: TGCAGTGCTTCCCACCTGGGGGTTACGCAGTATTTT
J: TRBJ2-4; D: TRBD1; size: few; V: TRBV5-1; CDR3: CASSLTGEQAKNIQYF; DNA: TGCGCCAGCAGCTTAACAGGGGAACAGGCCAAAAACATTCAGTACTTC
J: TRBJ2-1; D: -; size: few; V: TRBV12-3/TRBV12-4; CDR3: CASSPKGSFGEQFF; DNA: TGTGCCAGCAGTCCCAAGGGTAGCTTCGGGGAGCAGTTCTTC
J: TRBJ2-5; D: -; size: few; V: TRBV7-3; CDR3: CASSLLGRGLGETQYF; DNA: TGTGCCAGCAGCTTACTCGGTCGGGGGCTCGGGGAGACCCAGTACTTC
J: TRBJ2-2; D: -; size: few; V: TRBV4-3; CDR3: CASSQDDGPQDRRNTGELFF; DNA: TGCGCCAGCAGCCAAGATGACGGTCCCCAGGATCGGAGGAACACCGGGGAGCTGTTTTTT
J: TRBJ2-5; D: -; size: -; V: TRBV5-1; CDR3: CASSLGDSRSRETQYF; DNA: TGCGCCAGCAGCTTGGGAGACAGCCGATCGAGGGAGACCCAGTACTTC